The clone carrying this TCR beta chain was recorded many times. Antigen unknown. Germline loops: CDR1 SGHRS, CDR2 YFSETQ. The CDR3 consists of 15 residues. V dropped 2 bases and J dropped 3; count of bases not matched to a gene: 3. Using its own MiXCR run on the 5' RACE reads, TCRdb lists one record per CDR3 protein. The sample carries 20,000 to 25,000 distinct CDR3 sequences, more than 3.5% recorded once. This specimen comes from a study of early T cells in non-severe SARS-CoV-2 infection. At the level of the study: Sequenced material consisted of bulk RNA (from unsorted whole blood), and chains were unpaired. Notes on the study in general: Comparison of clonotypes with VDJdb favored anti-spike CD8 responses while missing private and CD4 specificities.

The clonotype originates from an adult who was a healthcare worker with PCR-confirmed SARS-CoV-2 infection or an uninfected control (not recorded which). The chain joins TRBV5-1 to TRBJ2-1; 9 bases fit TRBD2. The sample taken for sequencing was whole blood. CDR3 sequence: CASSLSSGVYNEQFF. CDR3 nucleotide sequence: TGCGCCAGCAGCTTATCTAGCGGGGTCTACAATGAGCAGTTCTTC.